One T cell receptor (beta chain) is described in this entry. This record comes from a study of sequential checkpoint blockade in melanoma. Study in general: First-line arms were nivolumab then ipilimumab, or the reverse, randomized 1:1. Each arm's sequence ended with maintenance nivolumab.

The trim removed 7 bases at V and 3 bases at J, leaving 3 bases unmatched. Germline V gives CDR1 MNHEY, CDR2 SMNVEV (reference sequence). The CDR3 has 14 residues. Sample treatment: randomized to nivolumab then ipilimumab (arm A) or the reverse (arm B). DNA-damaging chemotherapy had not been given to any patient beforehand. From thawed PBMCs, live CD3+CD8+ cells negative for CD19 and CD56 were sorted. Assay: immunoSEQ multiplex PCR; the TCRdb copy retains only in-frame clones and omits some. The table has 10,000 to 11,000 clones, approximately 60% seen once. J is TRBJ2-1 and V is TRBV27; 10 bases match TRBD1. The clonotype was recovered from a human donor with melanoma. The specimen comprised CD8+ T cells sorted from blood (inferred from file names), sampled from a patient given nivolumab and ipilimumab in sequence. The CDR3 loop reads CASTDRGLYNEQFF. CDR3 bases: TGTGCCAGCACTGACAGGGGGCTCTACAATGAGCAGTTCTTC.